This is a list of T cell receptor beta chains from one sample in a study of low-dose radiotherapy and immunotherapy resistance in tumors. TCRdb called the reads again in MiXCR, with one record for every CDR3 protein. The repertoire holds around 57,000 distinct CDR3 sequences, with around a third as singletons. Source: PBMCs, taken after low-dose radiotherapy plus immunotherapy. These receptors were collected from a male donor with rectosigmoid adenocarcinoma. Both conserved end residues are part of each CDR3. Fields, in order: clone size, J gene, D gene, V gene, CDR3 protein, CDR3 DNA. D genes are given only for firm matches. Size values are once, few and many counts, or a class for expanded clones, and some rows have none.

abundance: -
j_gene: TRBJ2-1
d_gene: -
v_gene: TRBV11-3
CDR3aa: CASSPRQGGDNEQFF
CDR3nt: TGTGCCAGCAGCCCCAGACAGGGAGGGGACAATGAGCAGTTCTTC

abundance: many
j_gene: TRBJ2-5
d_gene: -
v_gene: TRBV11-2
CDR3aa: CASNRQIEESQYF
CDR3nt: TGTGCCAGCAACCGACAGATCGAAGAGTCCCAGTACTTC

abundance: -
j_gene: TRBJ2-7
d_gene: -
v_gene: TRBV7-9
CDR3aa: CASSLADRPYEQYF
CDR3nt: TGTGCCAGCAGCTTAGCGGACAGACCCTACGAGCAGTACTTC

abundance: many
j_gene: TRBJ2-3
d_gene: -
v_gene: TRBV7-6
CDR3aa: CASSITPGGTDTQYF
CDR3nt: TGTGCCAGCAGCATCACGCCGGGGGGCACAGATACGCAGTATTTT

abundance: many
j_gene: TRBJ2-5
d_gene: TRBD1
v_gene: TRBV12-3/TRBV12-4
CDR3aa: CASSHPGQGNLETQYF
CDR3nt: TGTGCCAGCAGCCACCCGGGACAGGGGAATTTAGAGACCCAGTACTTC

abundance: many
j_gene: TRBJ2-5
d_gene: -
v_gene: TRBV14
CDR3aa: CASIPRGGAFHETQYF
CDR3nt: TGTGCCAGCATTCCCAGGGGGGGAGCGTTCCATGAGACCCAGTACTTC

abundance: -
j_gene: TRBJ1-4
d_gene: -
v_gene: TRBV2
CDR3aa: CASSETDRANEKLFF
CDR3nt: TGTGCCAGCAGTGAGACGGACAGAGCTAATGAAAAACTGTTTTTT

abundance: few
j_gene: TRBJ1-6
d_gene: TRBD1
v_gene: TRBV5-4
CDR3aa: CASSLTGDGSPLHF
CDR3nt: TGTGCCAGCAGCTTGACAGGGGATGGTTCACCCCTCCACTTT

abundance: many
j_gene: TRBJ2-7
d_gene: -
v_gene: TRBV5-1
CDR3aa: CASSLAPAYEQYF
CDR3nt: TGCGCCAGCAGCTTGGCACCAGCCTACGAGCAGTACTTC

abundance: -
j_gene: TRBJ2-7
d_gene: -
v_gene: TRBV5-6
CDR3aa: CASSLSGRVTYEQYF
CDR3nt: TGTGCCAGCAGCTTATCTGGACGGGTGACCTACGAGCAGTACTTC

abundance: -
j_gene: TRBJ1-2
d_gene: TRBD1
v_gene: TRBV19
CDR3aa: CASSIGQGLDGYTF
CDR3nt: TGTGCCAGTAGTATAGGACAGGGCTTGGATGGCTACACCTTC

abundance: -
j_gene: TRBJ1-1
d_gene: -
v_gene: TRBV12-3/TRBV12-4
CDR3aa: CASGHSRLNTEAFF
CDR3nt: TGTGCCAGCGGCCACAGCCGTCTGAACACTGAAGCTTTCTTT

abundance: many
j_gene: TRBJ2-7
d_gene: -
v_gene: TRBV18
CDR3aa: CASSQTESYEQYF
CDR3nt: TGTGCCAGCTCACAGACAGAATCCTACGAGCAGTACTTC

abundance: few
j_gene: TRBJ2-4
d_gene: -
v_gene: TRBV12-3/TRBV12-4
CDR3aa: CASSLEGQVIQYF
CDR3nt: TGTGCCAGCAGTTTGGAGGGGCAGGTCATTCAGTACTTC

abundance: few
j_gene: TRBJ2-4
d_gene: TRBD2
v_gene: TRBV5-1
CDR3aa: CASSPGTSGGTQYF
CDR3nt: TGCGCCAGCAGCCCCGGGACTAGCGGGGGAACTCAGTACTTC

abundance: many
j_gene: TRBJ1-6
d_gene: -
v_gene: TRBV28
CDR3aa: CASSLSHRQSSYNSPLHF
CDR3nt: TGTGCCAGCAGTTTATCCCACAGACAGAGCTCCTATAATTCACCCCTCCACTTT

abundance: -
j_gene: TRBJ1-1
d_gene: -
v_gene: TRBV18
CDR3aa: CASSQPGTTFF
CDR3nt: TGTGCCAGCTCACAGCCCGGGACCACATTCTTT

abundance: -
j_gene: TRBJ1-1
d_gene: -
v_gene: TRBV9
CDR3aa: CASSAEVNTEAFF
CDR3nt: TGTGCCAGCAGCGCCGAAGTGAACACTGAAGCTTTCTTT

abundance: few
j_gene: TRBJ2-3
d_gene: TRBD2
v_gene: TRBV6-2/TRBV6-3
CDR3aa: CATTAGVTDTQYF
CDR3nt: TGTGCCACCACAGCGGGAGTCACAGATACGCAGTATTTT

abundance: many
j_gene: TRBJ2-2
d_gene: -
v_gene: TRBV6-2/TRBV6-3
CDR3aa: CASRTDNTGELFF
CDR3nt: TGTGCCAGCCGGACAGACAACACCGGGGAGCTGTTTTTT

abundance: -
j_gene: TRBJ2-7
d_gene: TRBD2
v_gene: TRBV12-3/TRBV12-4
CDR3aa: CASTPAGLADYEQYF
CDR3nt: TGTGCCAGCACTCCAGCGGGACTAGCGGATTACGAGCAGTACTTC

abundance: many
j_gene: TRBJ1-1
d_gene: -
v_gene: TRBV5-1
CDR3aa: CASSLLDLNTEAFF
CDR3nt: TGCGCCAGCAGCTTATTAGACTTGAACACTGAAGCTTTCTTT

abundance: -
j_gene: TRBJ1-4
d_gene: -
v_gene: TRBV12-3/TRBV12-4
CDR3aa: CASRLGRSNEKLFF
CDR3nt: TGTGCCAGCAGGTTAGGACGGAGTAATGAAAAACTGTTTTTT

abundance: -
j_gene: TRBJ1-5
d_gene: -
v_gene: TRBV6-1
CDR3aa: CASSTGGQPQHF
CDR3nt: TGTGCCAGCAGTACCGGGGGGCAGCCCCAGCATTTT

abundance: many
j_gene: TRBJ2-7
d_gene: -
v_gene: TRBV28
CDR3aa: CASSLEGDYEQYF
CDR3nt: TGTGCCAGCAGTTTAGAAGGGGACTACGAGCAGTACTTC

abundance: many
j_gene: TRBJ2-7
d_gene: -
v_gene: TRBV6-4
CDR3aa: CASSQGEGSYEQYF
CDR3nt: TGTGCCAGCAGCCAGGGGGAGGGTTCCTACGAGCAGTACTTC

abundance: -
j_gene: TRBJ2-5
d_gene: -
v_gene: TRBV6-2/TRBV6-3
CDR3aa: CASRTSGEAETQYF
CDR3nt: TGTGCCAGCAGGACTTCAGGGGAAGCGGAGACCCAGTACTTC

abundance: many
j_gene: TRBJ2-7
d_gene: TRBD2
v_gene: TRBV9
CDR3aa: CASSVAAGGYYEQYF
CDR3nt: TGTGCCAGCAGCGTAGCCGCGGGGGGATACTACGAGCAGTACTTC

abundance: many
j_gene: TRBJ1-1
d_gene: -
v_gene: TRBV19
CDR3aa: CASSIDGQRWGVTVNTEAFF
CDR3nt: TGTGCCAGTAGTATAGACGGGCAGCGTTGGGGGGTAACAGTGAACACTGAAGCTTTCTTT

abundance: many
j_gene: TRBJ2-7
d_gene: TRBD1
v_gene: TRBV19
CDR3aa: CATPPLGQGQLSEQYF
CDR3nt: TGTGCCACGCCCCCCCTCGGACAGGGCCAACTTTCCGAGCAGTACTTC

abundance: many
j_gene: TRBJ2-7
d_gene: TRBD1
v_gene: TRBV29-1
CDR3aa: CSALGQGVGYEQYF
CDR3nt: TGCAGCGCCCTTGGGCAGGGGGTAGGATACGAGCAGTACTTC

abundance: few
j_gene: TRBJ1-5
d_gene: TRBD1
v_gene: TRBV6-6
CDR3aa: CASRMGQGPNQPQHF
CDR3nt: TGTGCCAGCAGAATGGGACAGGGGCCCAATCAGCCCCAGCATTTT

abundance: -
j_gene: TRBJ2-5
d_gene: TRBD2
v_gene: TRBV28
CDR3aa: CASRGPSGGASETQYF
CDR3nt: TGTGCCAGCAGGGGGCCTAGCGGGGGGGCCTCGGAGACCCAGTACTTC

abundance: -
j_gene: TRBJ1-2
d_gene: -
v_gene: TRBV12-3/TRBV12-4
CDR3aa: CASSPAGARGYTF
CDR3nt: TGTGCCAGCAGCCCCGCAGGGGCGAGGGGCTACACCTTC

abundance: once
j_gene: TRBJ1-1
d_gene: -
v_gene: TRBV5-3
CDR3aa: CASSLGPDSNTEAFF
CDR3nt: TGTGCCAGTAGCCTTGGCCCTGATTCGAACACTGAAGCTTTCTTT

abundance: -
j_gene: TRBJ2-3
d_gene: TRBD2
v_gene: TRBV15
CDR3aa: CATSRELVTSGTDTQYF
CDR3nt: TGTGCCACCAGCAGAGAGTTGGTGACTAGCGGCACAGATACGCAGTATTTT

abundance: -
j_gene: TRBJ2-1
d_gene: TRBD2
v_gene: TRBV20-1
CDR3aa: CSGQLAAPVEQFF
CDR3nt: TGCAGTGGCCAACTAGCGGCCCCAGTTGAGCAGTTCTTC

abundance: many
j_gene: TRBJ1-3
d_gene: TRBD1
v_gene: TRBV11-2
CDR3aa: CASSFAIGTGVSGNTIYF
CDR3nt: TGTGCCAGCAGCTTCGCCATCGGGACAGGTGTCTCTGGAAACACCATATATTTT

abundance: -
j_gene: TRBJ2-1
d_gene: -
v_gene: TRBV5-1
CDR3aa: CASSLDGSRNNEQFF
CDR3nt: TGCGCCAGCAGCTTGGACGGGAGTCGGAACAATGAGCAGTTCTTC

abundance: -
j_gene: TRBJ2-2
d_gene: -
v_gene: TRBV7-2
CDR3aa: CASSLGHQGRWELFF
CDR3nt: TGTGCCAGCAGCTTAGGGCATCAGGGGAGGTGGGAGCTGTTTTTT

abundance: -
j_gene: TRBJ2-3
d_gene: -
v_gene: TRBV5-1
CDR3aa: CASSPGPALDTQYF
CDR3nt: TGCGCCAGCAGCCCGGGACCAGCCCTCGATACGCAGTATTTT

abundance: few
j_gene: TRBJ2-3
d_gene: -
v_gene: TRBV6-2/TRBV6-3
CDR3aa: CASRLTDTQYF
CDR3nt: TGTGCCAGCAGGCTCACAGATACGCAGTATTTT

abundance: -
j_gene: TRBJ2-7
d_gene: TRBD1
v_gene: TRBV2
CDR3aa: CAVTWDRSSYEQYF
CDR3nt: TGTGCCGTGACCTGGGACAGAAGCTCCTACGAGCAGTACTTC

abundance: -
j_gene: TRBJ2-4
d_gene: -
v_gene: TRBV5-4
CDR3aa: CASSPTTGTTGTF
CDR3nt: TGTGCCAGCAGCCCGACTACCGGGACAACCGGCACGTTC

abundance: few
j_gene: TRBJ2-7
d_gene: -
v_gene: TRBV2
CDR3aa: CASRIVGEQYF
CDR3nt: TGTGCCAGCAGGATTGTGGGCGAGCAGTACTTC